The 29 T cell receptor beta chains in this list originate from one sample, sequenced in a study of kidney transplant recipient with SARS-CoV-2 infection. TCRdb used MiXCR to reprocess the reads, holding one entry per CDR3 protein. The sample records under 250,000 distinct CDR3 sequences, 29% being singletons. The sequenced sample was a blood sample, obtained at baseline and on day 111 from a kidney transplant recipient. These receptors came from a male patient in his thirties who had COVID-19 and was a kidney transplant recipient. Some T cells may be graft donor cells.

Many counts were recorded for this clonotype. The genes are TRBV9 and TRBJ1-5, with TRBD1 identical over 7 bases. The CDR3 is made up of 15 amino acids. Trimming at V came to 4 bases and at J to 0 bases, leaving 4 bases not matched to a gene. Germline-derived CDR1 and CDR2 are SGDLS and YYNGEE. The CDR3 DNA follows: TGTGCCAGCAGCCCGGGACAGTATAGCAATCAGCCCCAGCATTTT. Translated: CASSPGQYSNQPQHF.

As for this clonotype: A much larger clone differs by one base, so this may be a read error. The CDR3 sequence is CSVQVGPGELFF. The CDR3 DNA reads TGCAGCGTTCAGGTAGGTCCCGGGGAGCTGTTTTTT. This chain connects TRBV29-1 to TRBJ2-2, with unresolved D. CDR1 SQVTM and CDR2 ANQGSEA come from the germline V gene. The CDR3 has 12 residues. Trimming stripped 5 bases from V and 6 bases from J, with 10 bases between.

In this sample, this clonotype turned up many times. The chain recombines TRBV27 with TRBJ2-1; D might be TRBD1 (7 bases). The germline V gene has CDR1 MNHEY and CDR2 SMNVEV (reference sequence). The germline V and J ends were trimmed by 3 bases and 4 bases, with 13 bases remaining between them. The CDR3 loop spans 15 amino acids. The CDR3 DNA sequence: TGTGCCAGCAGTTTGCCCCAGGGGGGTTACAATGAGCAGTTCTTC. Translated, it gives CASSLPQGGYNEQFF.

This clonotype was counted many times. The DNA of the CDR3 is TGTGCCAGCAGGATAGCGGGAGGACAAGAGACCCAGTACTTC. Encoded protein: CASRIAGGQETQYF. V usage is TRBV27 and J usage is TRBJ2-5; 10 nucleotides match TRBD2. The CDR3 loop spans 14 amino acids. Germline loops: CDR1 MNHEY, CDR2 SMNVEV (reference sequence). Trimming cost V 6 bases and J 2 bases; bases outside gene matches: 3.

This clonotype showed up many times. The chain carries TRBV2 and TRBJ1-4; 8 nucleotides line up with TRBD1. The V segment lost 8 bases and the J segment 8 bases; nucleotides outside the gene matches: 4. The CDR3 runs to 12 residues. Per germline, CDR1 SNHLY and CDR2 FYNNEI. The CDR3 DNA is TGTGCCAGCCAGGGGGCGGGAGAAAAACTGTTTTTT. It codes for CASQGAGEKLFF.

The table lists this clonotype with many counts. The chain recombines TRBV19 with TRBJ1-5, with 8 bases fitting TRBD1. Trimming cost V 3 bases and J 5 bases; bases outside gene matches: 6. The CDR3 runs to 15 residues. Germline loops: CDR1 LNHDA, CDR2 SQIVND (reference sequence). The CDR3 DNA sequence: TGTGCCAGTAGTATGGATACAGGGGGGGATCAGCCCCAGCATTTT. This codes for CASSMDTGGDQPQHF. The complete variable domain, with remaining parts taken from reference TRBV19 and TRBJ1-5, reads DGGITQSPKYLFRKEGQNVTLSCEQNLNHDAMYWYRQDPGQGLRLIYYSQIVNDFQKGDIAEGYSVSREKKESFPLTVTSAQKNPTAFYLCASSMDTGGDQPQHFGDGTRLSIL.

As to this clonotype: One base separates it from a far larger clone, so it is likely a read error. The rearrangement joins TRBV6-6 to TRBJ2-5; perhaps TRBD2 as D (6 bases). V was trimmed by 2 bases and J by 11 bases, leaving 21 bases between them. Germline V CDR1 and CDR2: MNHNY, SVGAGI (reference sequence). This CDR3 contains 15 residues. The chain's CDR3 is CASSYRQLAGGEQYF. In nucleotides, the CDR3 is TGTGCCAGCAGTTACCGGCAGCTCGCCGGGGGAGAGCAGTACTTC.

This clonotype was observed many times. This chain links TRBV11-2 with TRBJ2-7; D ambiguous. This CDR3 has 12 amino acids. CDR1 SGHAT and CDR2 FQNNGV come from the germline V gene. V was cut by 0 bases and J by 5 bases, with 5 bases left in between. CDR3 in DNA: TGTGCCAGCAGCTTAGATCTAGACGAGCAGTACTTC. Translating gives CASSLDLDEQYF.

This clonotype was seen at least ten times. This CDR3 reads CSVAVGTGRGYTF. CDR3 nucleotide sequence: TGCAGCGTTGCAGTGGGGACCGGGCGGGGCTACACCTTC. The chain has TRBV29-1 and TRBJ1-2; a weak D match, TRBD1 (5 bases). This CDR3 has 13 residues. Germline loops: CDR1 SQVTM, CDR2 ANQGSEA. V gave up 4 bases and J gave up 8 bases, with 17 bases separating them.

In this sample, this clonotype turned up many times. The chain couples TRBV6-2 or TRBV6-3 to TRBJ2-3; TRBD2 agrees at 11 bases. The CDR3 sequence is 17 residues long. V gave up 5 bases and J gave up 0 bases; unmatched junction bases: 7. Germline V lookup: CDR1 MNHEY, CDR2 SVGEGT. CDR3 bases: TGTGCCAGCAGTCACAGGCCTAGCGGGAGGAGCACAGATACGCAGTATTTT. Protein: CASSHRPSGRSTDTQYF.

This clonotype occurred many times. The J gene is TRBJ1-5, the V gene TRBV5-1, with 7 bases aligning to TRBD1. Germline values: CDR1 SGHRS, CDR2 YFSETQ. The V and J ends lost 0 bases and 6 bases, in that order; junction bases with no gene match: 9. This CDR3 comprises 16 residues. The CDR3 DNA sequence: TGCGCCAGCAGCTTGGGAACAGGGGAAATAGGTCAGCCCCAGCATTTT. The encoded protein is CASSLGTGEIGQPQHF.

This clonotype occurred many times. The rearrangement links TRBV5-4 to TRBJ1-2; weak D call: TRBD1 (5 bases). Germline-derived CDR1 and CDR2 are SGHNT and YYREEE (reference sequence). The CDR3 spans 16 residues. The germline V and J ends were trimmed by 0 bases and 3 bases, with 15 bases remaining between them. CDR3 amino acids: CASSLGGAASDYGYTF. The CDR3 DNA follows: TGTGCCAGCAGCTTGGGCGGGGCCGCCTCGGACTATGGCTACACCTTC.

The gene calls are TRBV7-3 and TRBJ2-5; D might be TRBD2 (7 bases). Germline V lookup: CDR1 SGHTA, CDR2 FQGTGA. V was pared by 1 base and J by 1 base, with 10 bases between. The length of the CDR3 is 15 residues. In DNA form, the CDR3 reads TGTGCCAGCAGCTTAATGGGGGGGCGCCAAGAGACCCAGTACTTC. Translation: CASSLMGGRQETQYF.

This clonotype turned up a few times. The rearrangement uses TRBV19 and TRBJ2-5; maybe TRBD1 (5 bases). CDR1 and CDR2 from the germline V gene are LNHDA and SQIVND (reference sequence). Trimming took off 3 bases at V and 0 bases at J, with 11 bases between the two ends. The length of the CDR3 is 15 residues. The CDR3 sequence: CASSMQGTYQETQYF. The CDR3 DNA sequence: TGTGCCAGTAGTATGCAGGGAACGTACCAAGAGACCCAGTACTTC. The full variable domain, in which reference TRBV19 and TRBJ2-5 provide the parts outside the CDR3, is DGGITQSPKYLFRKEGQNVTLSCEQNLNHDAMYWYRQDPGQGLRLIYYSQIVNDFQKGDIAEGYSVSREKKESFPLTVTSAQKNPTAFYLCASSMQGTYQETQYFGPGTRLLVL.

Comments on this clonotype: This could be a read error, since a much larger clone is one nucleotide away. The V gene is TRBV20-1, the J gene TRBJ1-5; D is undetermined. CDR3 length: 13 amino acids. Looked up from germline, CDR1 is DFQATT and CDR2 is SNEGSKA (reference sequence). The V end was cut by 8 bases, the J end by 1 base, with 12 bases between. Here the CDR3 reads CSTQDVSNQPQHF. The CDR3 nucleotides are TGCAGTACCCAGGACGTCAGCAATCAGCCCCAGCATTTT.

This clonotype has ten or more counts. Here the CDR3 reads CASSLDGLQETQYF. CDR3 DNA sequence: TGTGCCAGCAGCTTAGACGGCTTACAAGAGACCCAGTACTTC. The gene calls are TRBV9 and TRBJ2-5; no clear D gene. This CDR3 has 14 residues. V lost 4 bases and J 2 bases, leaving 12 bases between the germline ends. CDR1 is SGDLS, CDR2 YYNGEE, per germline.

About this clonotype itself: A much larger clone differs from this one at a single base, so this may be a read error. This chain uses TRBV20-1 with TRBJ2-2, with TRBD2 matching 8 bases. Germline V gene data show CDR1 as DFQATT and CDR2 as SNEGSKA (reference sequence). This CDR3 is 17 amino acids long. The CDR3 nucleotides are TGCAGTGCTAGATATGGGGCGGGGGGTTTCAACACCGGGGAGCTGCTTTTT. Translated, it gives CSARYGAGGFNTGELLF.

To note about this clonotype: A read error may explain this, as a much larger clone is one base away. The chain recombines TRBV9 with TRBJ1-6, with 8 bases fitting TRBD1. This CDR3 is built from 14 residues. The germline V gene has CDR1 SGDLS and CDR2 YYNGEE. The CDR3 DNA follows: TGTGCCAGCAGCCCGACAGGGGAAAATTCACCCCTCTACTTT. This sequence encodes CASSPTGENSPLYF. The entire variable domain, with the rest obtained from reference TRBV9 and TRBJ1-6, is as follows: DSGVTQTPKHLITATGQRVTLRCSPRSGDLSVYWYQQSLDQGLQFLIQYYNGEERAKGNILERFSAQQFPDLHSELNLSSLELGDSALYFCASSPTGENSPLYFGNGTRLTVT.

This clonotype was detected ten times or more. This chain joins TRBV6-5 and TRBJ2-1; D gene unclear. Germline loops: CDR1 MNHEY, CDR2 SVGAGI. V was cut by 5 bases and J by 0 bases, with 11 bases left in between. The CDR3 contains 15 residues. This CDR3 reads CASSGQVYSYNEQFF. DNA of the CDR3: TGTGCCAGCAGTGGCCAGGTCTACTCCTACAATGAGCAGTTCTTC.

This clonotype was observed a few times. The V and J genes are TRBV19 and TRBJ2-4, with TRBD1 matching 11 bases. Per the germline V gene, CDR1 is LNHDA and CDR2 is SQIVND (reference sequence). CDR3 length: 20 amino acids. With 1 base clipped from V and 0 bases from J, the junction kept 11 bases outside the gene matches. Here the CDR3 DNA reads TGTGCCAGTAGTATAGGCCGCGGGACAGGGGGTTGGCTAGCCAAAAACATTCAGTACTTC. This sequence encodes CASSIGRGTGGWLAKNIQYF.

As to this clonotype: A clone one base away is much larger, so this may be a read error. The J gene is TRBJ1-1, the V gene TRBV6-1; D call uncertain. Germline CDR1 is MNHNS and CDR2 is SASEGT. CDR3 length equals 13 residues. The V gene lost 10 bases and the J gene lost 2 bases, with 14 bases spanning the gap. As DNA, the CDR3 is TGTGCCACCCGGCGGGATGGTAACACTGAAGCTTTCTTT. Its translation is CATRRDGNTEAFF.

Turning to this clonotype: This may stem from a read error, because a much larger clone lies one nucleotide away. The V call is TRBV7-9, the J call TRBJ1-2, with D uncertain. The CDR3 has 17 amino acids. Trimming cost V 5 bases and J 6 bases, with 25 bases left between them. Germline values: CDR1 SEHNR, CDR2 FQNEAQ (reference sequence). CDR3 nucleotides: TGTGCCAGCAGCCCCGGATCATACCATGGAAAGACCCATGGCTACACCTTC. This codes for CASSPGSYHGKTHGYTF. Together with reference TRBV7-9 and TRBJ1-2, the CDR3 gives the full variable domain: DTGVSQNPRHKITKRGQNVTFRCDPISEHNRLYWYRQTLGQGPEFLTYFQNEAQLEKSRLLSDRFSAERPKGSFSTLEIQRTEQGDSAMYLCASSPGSYHGKTHGYTFGSGTRLTVV.

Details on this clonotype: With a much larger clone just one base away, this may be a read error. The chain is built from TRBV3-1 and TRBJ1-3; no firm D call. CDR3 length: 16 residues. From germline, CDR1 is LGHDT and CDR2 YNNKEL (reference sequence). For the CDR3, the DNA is TGTGCCAGCAGCCAAGATCAAGGCTTCTCTGGAAACGCCATATATTTT. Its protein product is CASSQDQGFSGNAIYF.

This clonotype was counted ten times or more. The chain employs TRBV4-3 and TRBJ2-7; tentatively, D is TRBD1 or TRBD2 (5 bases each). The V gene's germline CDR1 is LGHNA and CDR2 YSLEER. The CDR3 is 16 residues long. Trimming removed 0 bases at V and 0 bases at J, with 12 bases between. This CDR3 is CASSQDRGASSYEQYF. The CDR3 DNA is TGCGCCAGCAGCCAAGATAGAGGGGCCTCCTCCTACGAGCAGTACTTC.

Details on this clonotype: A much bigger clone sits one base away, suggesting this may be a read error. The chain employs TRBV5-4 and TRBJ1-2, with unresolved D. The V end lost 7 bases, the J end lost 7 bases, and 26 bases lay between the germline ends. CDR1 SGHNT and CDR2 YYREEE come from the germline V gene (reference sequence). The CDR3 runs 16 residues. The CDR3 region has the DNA TGTGCCAGCTGGACGCGCGTACCAGGAAAGACCTGTGGCTACACCTTC. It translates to CASWTRVPGKTCGYTF.

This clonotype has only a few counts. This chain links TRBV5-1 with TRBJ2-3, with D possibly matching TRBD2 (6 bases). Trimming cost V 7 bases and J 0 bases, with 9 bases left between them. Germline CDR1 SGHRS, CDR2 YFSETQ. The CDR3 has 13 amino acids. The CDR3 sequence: CASRDLSTDTQYF. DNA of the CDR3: TGCGCCAGCCGGGACTTAAGCACAGATACGCAGTATTTT.

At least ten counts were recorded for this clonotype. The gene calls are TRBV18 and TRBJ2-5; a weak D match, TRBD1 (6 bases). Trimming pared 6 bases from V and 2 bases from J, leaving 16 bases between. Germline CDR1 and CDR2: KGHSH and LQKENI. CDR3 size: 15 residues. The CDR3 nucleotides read TGTGCCAGCTCTCTTTACAGGGCGAATCAAGAGACCCAGTACTTC. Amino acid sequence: CASSLYRANQETQYF.

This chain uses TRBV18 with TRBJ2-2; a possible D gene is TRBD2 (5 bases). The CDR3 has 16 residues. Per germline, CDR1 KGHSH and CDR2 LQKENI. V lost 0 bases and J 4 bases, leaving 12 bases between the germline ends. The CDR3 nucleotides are TGTGCCAGCTCACCACCCCACGGGGTGAGCACCGGGGAGCTGTTTTTT. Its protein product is CASSPPHGVSTGELFF.

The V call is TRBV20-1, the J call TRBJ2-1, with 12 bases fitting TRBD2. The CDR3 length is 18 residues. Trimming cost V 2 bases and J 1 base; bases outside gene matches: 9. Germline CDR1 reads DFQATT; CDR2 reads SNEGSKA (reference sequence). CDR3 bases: TGCAGTGCTAGAAAGACTAGCGGGAGTAAATTATCCTACAATGAGCAGTTCTTC. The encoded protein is CSARKTSGSKLSYNEQFF.